The clone carrying this T cell receptor (beta chain) shows up as medium-sized by frequency. No antigen is known for it. The entry originates in a study of CXCR3-negative and CXCR3-positive naive CD8 T cells. Study results and caveats: Cryopreserved PBMCs had partly decreased CXCR3 expression; fresh PBMCs were used in most assays. Whereas both naive subsets had comparably high diversity, memory CD8+ cells had much lower diversity. Hydrophobicity of TRB CDR3s was greater in CXCR3-positive naive cells than in CXCR3-negative naive cells.

Naivety in CD8+ T cells corresponded to a CD45RO-CCR7+CD27+CD95- phenotype. The authors prepared UMI-labeled TRB cDNA libraries by 5' RACE. Following a re-call of the 5' RACE reads, TCRdb has one entry per CDR3 protein and lacks DNA. The sample includes tens of thousands of distinct CDR3 sequences. Sequences were obtained from naive CXCR3- CD8+ T cells from blood. Subset in this sample: CD45RO-CCR7+CD27+CD95- naive CD8+ T cells lacking CXCR3 (TNR3-). The clonotype comes from a human donor in good health. Some clones in this sample may be carry-over from other donors' samples.

This CDR3 reads CAWSVPWRAEAFF. V is TRBV30 and J is TRBJ1-1. The CDR3 runs to 13 residues. Looked up from germline, CDR1 is GTSNPN and CDR2 is SVGIG (reference sequence).